This entry lists 25 T cell receptor beta chains sequenced from one sample in a study of CD8+ T cells in alopecia areata. Described treatment: oral pan-JAK inhibitor, 5-10 mg twice daily. The sequencing template was cDNA reverse transcribed from extracted RNA. This table comes from immunoSEQ multiplex PCR, and its TCRdb copy is limited to in-frame clones, with some not included. The table lists about 90,000 clones, about 40% of them singletons. This material consisted of CD8+ T cells sorted from blood, taken at week 24, from a patient treated with tofacitinib. Receptors originate from a human donor with alopecia areata.

To note about this clone: The junction differs from germline at one of its ends, possibly a read error. The chain carries TRBV30 and TRBJ2-7; D gene uncertain. The germline V gene has CDR1 GTSNPN and CDR2 SVGIG (reference sequence). The CDR3 is made up of 12 amino acids. Here the CDR3 DNA reads TGTGCCTGGGATGCCCATGGCGTTCCTAAAGCTTTC. This codes for CAWDAHGVPKAF.

This chain links TRBV28 with TRBJ1-2; D is uncertain. Germline loops: CDR1 MDHEN, CDR2 SYDVKM. V lost 6 bases to trimming and J lost 5 bases, with 19 bases between them. CDR3 length equals 15 residues. The CDR3 is CASSRRGGSLYGYTF. In DNA form, the CDR3 reads TGTGCCAGCAGCCGCCGCGGCGGGAGTTTATATGGCTACACCTTC.

This sequence joins TRBV5-1 and TRBJ1-1; TRBD1 agrees at 8 bases. The CDR3 consists of 13 residues. J was trimmed by 4 bases and V by 4 bases; bases with no gene match: 3. Germline CDR1 and CDR2: SGHRS and YFSETQ. Here the CDR3 reads CASSQGAGTEAFF. For the CDR3, the DNA is TGCGCCAGCAGCCAGGGGGCGGGCACTGAAGCTTTCTTT. Looking up the rest from reference TRBV5-1 and TRBJ1-1 gives the full variable domain: KAGVTQTPRYLIKTRGQQVTLSCSPISGHRSVSWYQQTPGQGLQFLFEYFSETQRNKGNFPGRFSGRQFSNSRSEMNVSTLELGDSALYLCASSQGAGTEAFFGQGTRLTVV.

The J gene is TRBJ1-1, the V gene TRBV7-3, with D perhaps matching TRBD1 (6 bases). CDR1 SGHTA and CDR2 FQGTGA come from the germline V gene. The CDR3 totals 15 residues. Between the trimmed V and J ends, which lost 1 base and 1 base, there was a span of 10 bases. Written as DNA, the CDR3 is TGTGCCAGCAGCTTAAATGGCAGGGGGAACACTGAAGCTTTCTTT. Translation: CASSLNGRGNTEAFF. Full variable domain (missing parts from reference TRBV7-3 and TRBJ1-1): GAGVSQTPSNKVTEKGKYVELRCDPISGHTALYWYRQSLGQGPEFLIYFQGTGAADDSGLPNDRFFAVRPEGSVSTLKIQRTERGDSAVYLCASSLNGRGNTEAFFGQGTRLTVV.

CDR3 loop: CASSTTYEQYF. CDR3 nucleotides: TGTGCCAGCAGCACAACCTACGAGCAGTACTTC. This chain connects TRBV7-3 to TRBJ2-7; D remains unclear. This CDR3 is built from 11 residues. Germline CDR1 is SGHTA and CDR2 is FQGTGA. Trimming shortened V by 5 bases and J by 2 bases, and 4 bases separated the two germline ends.

The V call is TRBV13, the J call TRBJ2-7, with 7 bases fitting TRBD1. Per germline, CDR1 PRHDT and CDR2 FYEKMQ (reference sequence). The V segment lost 5 bases and the J segment 6 bases; nucleotides outside the gene matches: 16. This CDR3 contains 16 residues. The CDR3, as DNA: TGTGCCAGCAGCCGTATGAAGGCGACAGGGAGTAGCGAGCAGTACTTC. Protein: CASSRMKATGSSEQYF. Full variable domain (missing parts from reference TRBV13 and TRBJ2-7): AAGVIQSPRHLIKEKRETATLKCYPIPRHDTVYWYQQGPGQDPQFLISFYEKMQSDKGSIPDRFSAQQFSDYHSELNMSSLELGDSALYFCASSRMKATGSSEQYFGPGTRLTVT.

The V call is TRBV9, the J call TRBJ2-2; 8 nucleotides match TRBD1. CDR1 is SGDLS, CDR2 YYNGEE, per germline. Unmatched junction bases numbered 11, after V lost 4 bases and J lost 3 bases. This CDR3 has 17 amino acids. The CDR3 is CASSPTGQGEYTGELFF. The CDR3 DNA sequence: TGTGCCAGCAGCCCCACCGGACAGGGAGAGTACACCGGGGAGCTGTTTTTT.

This clone was observed a handful of times. The chain employs TRBV23-1 and TRBJ2-1; 9 bases map to TRBD2. TRBV23-1 is reported as an ORF; its role is uncertain. V lost 6 bases to trimming and J lost 5 bases; unmatched junction nucleotides: 11. This CDR3 is 16 amino acids long. For the CDR3, the DNA is TGCGCCAGCAGCCAAGGGGCTAGCGGGACAGACAATGAGCAGTTCTTC. This codes for CASSQGASGTDNEQFF.

The CDR3 DNA follows: TGTGCCAGCAGCTTATCCACGGGCAAACAAGAGACCCAGTACTTC. It yields the protein CASSLSTGKQETQYF. This chain joins TRBV11-1 and TRBJ2-5; the D is unclear. The CDR3 is made up of 15 amino acids. The V gene's germline CDR1 is SGHAT and CDR2 FQDESV (reference sequence). Trimming pared 2 bases from V and 2 bases from J, leaving 12 bases between.

V is TRBV6-5 and J is TRBJ2-2; no clear D gene. Germline CDR1 is MNHEY and CDR2 is SVGAGI. The germline V and J ends were trimmed by 0 bases and 5 bases, with 10 bases remaining between them. The CDR3 spans 15 residues. CDR3 in amino acids: CASSYSIRYTGELFF. In nucleotides, the CDR3 is TGTGCCAGCAGTTACTCGATCCGATATACCGGGGAGCTGTTTTTT.

The chain is built from TRBV4-1 and TRBJ2-7; D possibly matches TRBD1 or TRBD2 (7 bases each). The CDR3 spans 16 residues. Trimming cost V 1 base and J 6 bases, with 19 bases left between them. Germline lookup yields CDR1 MGHRA and CDR2 YSYEKL. The CDR3 sequence is CASSQGDRQGGSEQYF. As DNA, the CDR3 is TGCGCCAGCAGCCAAGGGGATCGGCAGGGGGGGAGCGAGCAGTACTTC.

The chain uses TRBV19 and TRBJ2-1, with 8 bases matching TRBD2. The CDR3 length is 16 residues. Germline V gives CDR1 LNHDA, CDR2 SQIVND (reference sequence). J gave up 3 bases and V 6 bases, and 10 bases lay outside the gene matches. The CDR3 DNA reads as TGTGCCAGTAGGCCCTCATCGGGAGGGCTCTACAATGAGCAGTTCTTC. It yields the protein CASRPSSGGLYNEQFF.

V usage is TRBV4-3 and J usage is TRBJ2-1; maybe TRBD2 (6 bases). Germline loops: CDR1 LGHNA, CDR2 YSLEER. The CDR3 has 15 amino acids. V was trimmed by 4 bases and J by 2 bases, leaving 12 bases between them. The CDR3 protein is CASSPRGGTYNEQFF. DNA of the CDR3: TGCGCCAGCAGCCCTCGGGGCGGGACCTACAATGAGCAGTTCTTC.

The chain uses TRBV2 and TRBJ2-1, with 9 positions matching TRBD1. Looked up from germline, CDR1 is SNHLY and CDR2 is FYNNEI. The CDR3 spans 14 residues. The junction had 9 bases not matched to a gene; V was cut back by 8 bases and J by 7 bases. This CDR3 reads CASSTGTGRNEQFF. Here the CDR3 DNA reads TGTGCCAGCTCCACCGGGACAGGGCGGAATGAGCAGTTCTTC.

This clone was detected a few times. The CDR3 spells CASSQAGTGGYEQYF. The CDR3 region has the DNA TGCGCCAGCAGCCAGGCCGGGACAGGGGGTTACGAGCAGTACTTC. V and J are TRBV4-3 and TRBJ2-7; TRBD1 agrees at 11 bases. The CDR3 totals 15 residues. Germline assignment: CDR1 LGHNA and CDR2 YSLEER. The V and J ends lost 3 bases and 4 bases, in that order; junction bases with no gene match: 5.

The V gene is TRBV7-2, the J gene TRBJ2-7, with TRBD2 as a possible D gene (5 bases). Germline CDR1 is SGHTA and CDR2 is FQGNSA. The CDR3 runs to 12 residues. Between the trimmed V and J ends, which lost 4 bases and 4 bases, there was a span of 8 bases. Written as DNA, the CDR3 is TGTGCCAGCAGCTGGCCGGGATACGAGCAGTACTTC. Protein product: CASSWPGYEQYF.

This clone has a handful of counts. The chain uses TRBV29-1 and TRBJ2-3; perhaps D is TRBD1 or TRBD2 (5 bases each). The CDR3 has 15 residues. V was pared by 4 bases and J by 0 bases, with 14 bases between. CDR1 and CDR2 from the germline V gene are SQVTM and ANQGSEA. The CDR3 coding sequence is TGCAGCGTTGCGGGACCGACCGTAAGCACAGATACGCAGTATTTT. Its translation is CSVAGPTVSTDTQYF.

This clone showed up just a few times. The V and J genes are TRBV7-2 and TRBJ1-1, with no clear D. Germline V gene lookup returns CDR1 SGHTA and CDR2 FQGNSA. CDR3 length: 12 amino acids. Trimming pared 6 bases from V and 0 bases from J, leaving 5 bases between. CDR3 residues: CASRDMNTEAFF. CDR3 nucleotides: TGTGCCAGCAGGGATATGAACACTGAAGCTTTCTTT.

The CDR3: CACNSGLAAYNEQFF. In DNA form, the CDR3 reads TGTGCCTGCAACTCGGGACTAGCGGCATACAATGAGCAGTTCTTC. The chain carries TRBV19 and TRBJ2-1; the match to TRBD2 covers 11 bases. The CDR3 covers 15 residues. The trim removed 11 bases at V and 4 bases at J, leaving 10 bases unmatched. The germline V gene has CDR1 LNHDA and CDR2 SQIVND (reference sequence). Complete variable domain (other parts from reference TRBV19 and TRBJ2-1): DGGITQSPKYLFRKEGQNVTLSCEQNLNHDAMYWYRQDPGQGLRLIYYSQIVNDFQKGDIAEGYSVSREKKESFPLTVTSAQKNPTAFYLCACNSGLAAYNEQFFGPGTRLTVL.

This rearrangement joins TRBV20-1 to TRBJ1-5; D remains ambiguous. The length of the CDR3 is 11 residues. V shed 5 bases and J shed 5 bases, with 7 bases lying between them. The germline V gene encodes CDR1 DFQATT and CDR2 SNEGSKA (reference sequence). The CDR3 DNA reads as TGCAGTGCTTCTCCAGATCAGCCCCAGCATTTT. Translation gives CSASPDQPQHF.

This clone came up a few times. This chain connects TRBV7-9 to TRBJ2-3; the match to TRBD1 covers 7 bases. The CDR3 sequence is 16 residues long. V lost 6 bases to trimming and J lost 4 bases; unmatched junction nucleotides: 13. Germline assignment: CDR1 SEHNR and CDR2 FQNEAQ (reference sequence). CDR3 residues: CASRYRDSVSPDTQYF. The CDR3 bases are TGTGCCAGCAGGTACCGGGACAGTGTTTCCCCAGATACGCAGTATTTT.

Only one count was recorded for this clone. The rearrangement links TRBV25-1 to TRBJ2-2; 8 bases align to TRBD1. V dropped 3 bases and J dropped 4; count of bases not matched to a gene: 7. Germline lookup yields CDR1 MGHDK and CDR2 SYGVNS. The CDR3 is made up of 16 amino acids. The CDR3 is CASSDRAGGITGELFF. The CDR3 DNA reads TGTGCCAGCAGTGATAGGGCAGGGGGCATCACCGGGGAGCTGTTTTTT. Full variable domain (rest looked up from reference TRBV25-1 and TRBJ2-2): EADIYQTPRYLVIGTGKKITLECSQTMGHDKMYWYQQDPGMELHLIHYSYGVNSTEKGDLSSESTVSRIRTEHFPLTLESARPSHTSQYLCASSDRAGGITGELFFGEGSRLTVL.

The table lists this clone with a few counts. The J gene is TRBJ2-3, the V gene TRBV6-5; D unclear. This CDR3 region has 14 residues. Germline V gene sequence: CDR1 MNHEY, CDR2 SVGAGI. V lost 2 bases to trimming and J lost 2 bases, with 8 bases between them. In nucleotides, the CDR3 is TGTGCCAGCAGTTACAGGGCCCTCACAGATACGCAGTATTTT. It translates to CASSYRALTDTQYF.

Turning to this clone: The sample holds other DNA sequences that translate to the same CDR3. V and J are TRBV27 and TRBJ1-1; D remains unclear. The germline gives CDR1 MNHEY, CDR2 SMNVEV (reference sequence). V was trimmed by 3 bases and J by 1 base, leaving 6 bases between them. The CDR3 contains 13 residues. This CDR3 reads CASSFGANTEAFF. The CDR3 bases are TGTGCCAGCAGTTTCGGAGCGAACACTGAAGCTTTCTTT.

This clone was recorded only once. V gene TRBV6-5 combines with J gene TRBJ2-2; D gene uncertain. This CDR3 is 13 amino acids long. V lost 2 bases to trimming and J lost 4 bases, with 5 bases between them. Germline V CDR1 and CDR2: MNHEY, SVGAGI. The CDR3 region is CASSYQSTGELFF. The DNA of the CDR3 is TGTGCCAGCAGTTACCAGAGCACCGGGGAGCTGTTTTTT.